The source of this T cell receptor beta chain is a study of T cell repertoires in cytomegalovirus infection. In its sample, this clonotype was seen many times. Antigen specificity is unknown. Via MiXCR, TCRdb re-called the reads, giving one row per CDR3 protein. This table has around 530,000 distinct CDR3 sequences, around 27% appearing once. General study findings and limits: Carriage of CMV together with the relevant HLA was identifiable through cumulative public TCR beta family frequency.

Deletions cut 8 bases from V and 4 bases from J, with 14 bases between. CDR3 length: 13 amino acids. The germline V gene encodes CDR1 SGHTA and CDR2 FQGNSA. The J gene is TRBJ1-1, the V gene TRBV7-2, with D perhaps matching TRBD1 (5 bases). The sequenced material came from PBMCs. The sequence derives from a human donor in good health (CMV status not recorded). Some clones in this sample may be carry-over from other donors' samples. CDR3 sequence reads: CASRRGGSTEAFF. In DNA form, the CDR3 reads TGTGCCAGCCGACGGGGGGGGTCCACTGAAGCTTTCTTT.